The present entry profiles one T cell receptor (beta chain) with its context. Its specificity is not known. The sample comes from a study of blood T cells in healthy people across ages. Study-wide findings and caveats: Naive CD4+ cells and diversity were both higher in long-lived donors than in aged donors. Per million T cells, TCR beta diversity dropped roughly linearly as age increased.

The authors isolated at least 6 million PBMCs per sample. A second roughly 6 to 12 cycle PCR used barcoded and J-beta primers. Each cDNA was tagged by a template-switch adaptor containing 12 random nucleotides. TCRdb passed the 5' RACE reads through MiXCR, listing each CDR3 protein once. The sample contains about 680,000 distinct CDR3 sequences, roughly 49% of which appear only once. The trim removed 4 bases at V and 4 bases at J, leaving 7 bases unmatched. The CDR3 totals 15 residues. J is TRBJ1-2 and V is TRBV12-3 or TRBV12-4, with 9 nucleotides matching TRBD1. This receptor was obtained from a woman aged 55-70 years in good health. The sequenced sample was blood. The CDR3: CASSSWTGDSYGYTF. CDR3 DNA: TGTGCCAGCAGTTCCTGGACAGGGGATTCCTATGGCTACACCTTC.